The entry below describes one T cell receptor (beta chain). Antigen unknown. The sample originates from a study of cytomegalovirus exposure and HLA in healthy donors. Study outcomes and limitations: Several of the most significant clusters were apparently associated with common viral pathogens in a later analysis. Among the sequence variants, a highly shared cluster was likely an artifact of sequencing.

The CDR3 totals 15 residues. Germline values: CDR1 SGHRS, CDR2 YFSETQ. V lost 2 bases, J lost 8 bases, and 8 bases stayed unmatched. It was with 60 Vbeta and 13 Jbeta primers that the PCR ran. Using immunoSEQ multiplex PCR, the repertoire was profiled, and TCRdb retains in-frame clones only, with some absent. Altogether approximately 130,000 clones are present, over 80% being singletons, with the ten largest covering 1.2%. What was sequenced was PBMCs. V is TRBV5-1 and J is TRBJ1-4, with 8 bases fitting TRBD1. The clonotype was recovered from a boy younger than 18 in good health and CMV-seronegative. Written as DNA, the CDR3 is TGCGCCAGCAGCTTCGACAGGGGAGGGCGCGAAAAACTGTTTTTT. It is translated as CASSFDRGGREKLFF.